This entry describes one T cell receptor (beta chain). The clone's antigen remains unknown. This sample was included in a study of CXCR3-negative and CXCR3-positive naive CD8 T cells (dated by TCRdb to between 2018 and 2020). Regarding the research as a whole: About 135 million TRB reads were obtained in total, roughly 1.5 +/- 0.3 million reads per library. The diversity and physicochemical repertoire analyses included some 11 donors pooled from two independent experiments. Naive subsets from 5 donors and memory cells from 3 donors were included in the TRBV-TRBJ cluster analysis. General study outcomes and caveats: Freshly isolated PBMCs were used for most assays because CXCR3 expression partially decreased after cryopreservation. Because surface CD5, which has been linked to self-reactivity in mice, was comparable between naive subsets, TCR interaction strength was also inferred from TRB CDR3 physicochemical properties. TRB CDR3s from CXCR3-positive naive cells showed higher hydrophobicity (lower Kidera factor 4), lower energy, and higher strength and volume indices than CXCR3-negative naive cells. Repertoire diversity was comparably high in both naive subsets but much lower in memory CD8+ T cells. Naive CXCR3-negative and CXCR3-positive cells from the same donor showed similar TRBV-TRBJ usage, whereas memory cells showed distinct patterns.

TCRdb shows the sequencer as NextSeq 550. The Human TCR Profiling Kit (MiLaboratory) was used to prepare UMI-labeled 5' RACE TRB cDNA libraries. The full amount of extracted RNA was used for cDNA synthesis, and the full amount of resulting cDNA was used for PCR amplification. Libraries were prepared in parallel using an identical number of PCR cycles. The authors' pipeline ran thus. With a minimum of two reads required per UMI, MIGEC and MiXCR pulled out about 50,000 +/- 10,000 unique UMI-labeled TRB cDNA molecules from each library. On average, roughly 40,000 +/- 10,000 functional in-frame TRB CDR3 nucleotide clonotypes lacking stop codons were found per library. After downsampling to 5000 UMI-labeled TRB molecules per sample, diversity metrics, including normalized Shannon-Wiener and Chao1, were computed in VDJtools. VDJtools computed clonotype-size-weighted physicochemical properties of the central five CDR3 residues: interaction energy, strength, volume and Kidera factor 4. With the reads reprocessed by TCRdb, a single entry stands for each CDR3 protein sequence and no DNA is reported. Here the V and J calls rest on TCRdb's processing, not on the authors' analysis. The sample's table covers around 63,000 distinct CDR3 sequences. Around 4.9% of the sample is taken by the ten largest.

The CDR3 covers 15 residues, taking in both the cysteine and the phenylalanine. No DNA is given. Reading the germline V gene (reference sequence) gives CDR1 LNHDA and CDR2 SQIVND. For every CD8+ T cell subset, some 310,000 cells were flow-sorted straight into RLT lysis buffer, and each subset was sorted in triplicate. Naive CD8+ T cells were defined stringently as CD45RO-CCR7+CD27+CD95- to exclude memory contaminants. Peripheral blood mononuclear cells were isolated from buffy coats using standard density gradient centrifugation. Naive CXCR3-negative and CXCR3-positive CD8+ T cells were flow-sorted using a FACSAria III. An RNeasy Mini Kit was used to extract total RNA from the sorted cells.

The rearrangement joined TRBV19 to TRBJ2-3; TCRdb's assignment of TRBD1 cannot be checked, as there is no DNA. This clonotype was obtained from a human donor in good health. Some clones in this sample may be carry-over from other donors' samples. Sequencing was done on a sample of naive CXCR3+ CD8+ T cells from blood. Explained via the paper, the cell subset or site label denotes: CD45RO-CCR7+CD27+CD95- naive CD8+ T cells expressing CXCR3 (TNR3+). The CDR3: CASSIWTGATDTQYF. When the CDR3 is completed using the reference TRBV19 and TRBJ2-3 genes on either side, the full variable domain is DGGITQSPKYLFRKEGQNVTLSCEQNLNHDAMYWYRQDPGQGLRLIYYSQIVNDFQKGDIAEGYSVSREKKESFPLTVTSAQKNPTAFYLCASSIWTGATDTQYFGPGTRLTVL.